This TCR beta chain was captured by sequencing in a study of T-cell reconstitution after alpha-beta-depleted transplantation in children. Unique molecular identifiers featured in how the TCRbeta library was prepared. TCRdb reprocessed the PCR reads via MiXCR and lists one record per CDR3 protein. The data show 300,000 to 400,000 distinct CDR3 sequences, 10% to 15% seen once. The ends lost 9 bases at V and 0 bases at J; junction bases unmatched: 11. This CDR3 has 16 residues. Germline V lookup: CDR1 SGHRS, CDR2 YFSETQ. Note on this clonotype: Being one base from a much bigger clone, this may be a read error.

The origin of this receptor is a human donor who donated a stem cell graft to a child with Fanconi anemia. The rearrangement links TRBV5-1 to TRBJ2-2; 7 bases fit TRBD2. Here the sequenced sample was PBMCs, taken from the stem cell graft. The chain's CDR3 is CANGLLSGTNTGELFF. DNA of the CDR3: TGCGCCAACGGCCTACTGAGCGGGACGAACACCGGGGAGCTGTTTTTT.